The 12 T cell receptor beta chains below come from one sample, sequenced in a study of cytomegalovirus exposure and HLA in healthy donors. The PCR made use of 60 Vbeta and 13 Jbeta primers. Only in-frame clones appear in the TCRdb table, and some are missing; sequencing was by immunoSEQ multiplex PCR. The sample consists of over 150,000 clones, 82% of them appearing once. Sample: PBMCs. The source of these receptors is a male donor in good health and CMV-seropositive.

This clone appeared once. The chain carries TRBV30 and TRBJ2-3; 8 bases fit TRBD1. Per germline, CDR1 GTSNPN and CDR2 SVGIG (reference sequence). J lost 4 bases, V lost 0 bases, and 6 bases had no gene match. The CDR3 totals 15 residues. CDR3 protein: CAWSVQTGGSDTQYF. CDR3 DNA: TGTGCCTGGAGTGTTCAAACAGGGGGTTCAGATACGCAGTATTTT.

V gene TRBV7-2 combines with J gene TRBJ2-3; 9 bases fit TRBD1. CDR1 and CDR2 (germline): SGHTA, FQGNSA. Losses at the gene ends were 5 bases for V and 7 bases for J; bases not matched to a gene: 10. This CDR3 has 15 amino acids. The chain's CDR3 is CASSRARDRDYTQYF. The CDR3 coding sequence is TGTGCCAGCAGCCGCGCCCGGGACAGGGATTATACGCAGTATTTT. The full variable domain, rest sourced from reference TRBV7-2 and TRBJ2-3, is GAGVSQSPSNKVTEKGKDVELRCDPISGHTALYWYRQSLGQGLEFLIYFQGNSAPDKSGLPSDRFSAERTGGSVSTLTIQRTQQEDSAVYLCASSRARDRDYTQYFGPGTRLTVL.

V gene TRBV19 combines with J gene TRBJ2-6; D unresolved. Per germline, CDR1 LNHDA and CDR2 SQIVND (reference sequence). V lost 7 bases, J lost 0 bases, and 4 bases lay in between. The CDR3 is 13 residues long. The CDR3 reads CASTISGANVLTF. As DNA, the CDR3 is TGTGCCAGTACAATCTCTGGGGCCAACGTCCTGACTTTC.

Note on this clone: Within the sample, other DNA sequences also encode this same CDR3. The chain links TRBV19 to TRBJ2-7, with 11 bases lining up with TRBD2. V gave up 5 bases and J gave up 2 bases; unmatched junction bases: 8. The CDR3 spans 16 residues. Germline V gives CDR1 LNHDA, CDR2 SQIVND (reference sequence). CDR3 residues: CASSPSGTSGTYEQYF. CDR3 DNA sequence: TGTGCCAGTAGTCCCAGCGGGACTAGCGGTACCTACGAGCAGTACTTC.

In this sample, this clone turned up once. The gene calls are TRBV5-1 and TRBJ1-6, with TRBD1 identical over 7 bases. Unmatched junction bases numbered 1, after V lost 0 bases and J lost 7 bases. CDR3 size: 14 residues. Germline values: CDR1 SGHRS, CDR2 YFSETQ. The CDR3 loop is CASSLGDRNSPLHF. Written as DNA, the CDR3 is TGCGCCAGCAGCTTGGGGGACAGAAATTCACCCCTCCACTTT.

The chain combines TRBV6-1 with TRBJ2-1; D may be TRBD1 (5 bases). Germline CDR1 and CDR2: MNHNS and SASEGT. This CDR3 comprises 12 residues. V lost 2 bases, J lost 8 bases, and 7 bases lay in between. The CDR3 DNA is TGTGCCAGCAGTGAACGCAGGGATGAGCAGTTCTTC. This encodes CASSERRDEQFF.

This rearrangement joins TRBV27 to TRBJ1-2, with TRBD1 matching over 9 bases. CDR1 is MNHEY and CDR2 is SMNVEV in the germline V gene (reference sequence). With V trimmed by 5 bases and J by 4 bases, 8 bases remained unmatched. This CDR3 has 15 amino acids. CDR3 DNA sequence: TGTGCCAGCAGTACGACCCCGGACAGGGGCTATGGCTACACCTTC. It yields the protein CASSTTPDRGYGYTF.

The chain has TRBV11-2 and TRBJ2-5; perhaps TRBD1 as D (5 bases). This CDR3 region has 16 residues. Trimming removed 5 bases from V and 0 bases from J, with 16 bases in between. The germline V gene has CDR1 SGHAT and CDR2 FQNNGV. CDR3 DNA sequence: TGTGCCAGCAGCAAAATCCAGGGTGGGAACCAAGAGACCCAGTACTTC. It specifies CASSKIQGGNQETQYF.

The J gene is TRBJ1-5, the V gene TRBV28, with D perhaps TRBD1 (5 bases). The CDR3 loop spans 18 amino acids. The V and J ends lost 4 bases and 3 bases respectively, with 22 bases between them. Per germline, CDR1 MDHEN and CDR2 SYDVKM. The DNA for the CDR3 is TGTGCCAGCAGTTATAGGGGTTTGGACAAGGGGAACAATCAGCCCCAGCATTTT. Translation: CASSYRGLDKGNNQPQHF.

This chain links TRBV30 with TRBJ2-1, with 12 bases identical to TRBD1. Germline CDR1 is GTSNPN and CDR2 is SVGIG (reference sequence). CDR3 length equals 15 residues. V shed 3 bases and J 3 bases; nucleotides not matched to a gene: 3. CDR3 residues: CAWRGTGGFYNEQFF. The CDR3 coding sequence is TGTGCCTGGAGAGGGACAGGGGGCTTCTACAATGAGCAGTTCTTC.

The sample holds one count of this clone. The rearrangement uses TRBV27 and TRBJ2-6, with a weak D call TRBD1 (6 bases). The germline V and J ends were trimmed by 2 bases and 0 bases, with 8 bases remaining between them. Looked up from germline, CDR1 is MNHEY and CDR2 is SMNVEV (reference sequence). The CDR3 spans 16 residues. CDR3 loop: CASSLQTGSGANVLTF. As DNA, the CDR3 is TGTGCCAGCAGTTTACAGACAGGCTCTGGGGCCAACGTCCTGACTTTC.

The chain has TRBV7-2 and TRBJ1-5, with no clear D. With 1 base removed from V and 9 bases from J, the gap between germline ends came to 13 bases. Germline assignment: CDR1 SGHTA and CDR2 FQGNSA. This CDR3 has 14 residues. Here the CDR3 reads CASSLGVLAGPQHF. The CDR3 DNA reads as TGTGCCAGCAGCTTAGGAGTCCTCGCGGGGCCCCAGCATTTT.